A single sample is the source of the 14 T cell receptor beta chains below, sequenced in a study of blood T cell repertoires in COVID-19. The repertoire was sequenced with immunoSEQ multiplex PCR; TCRdb's copy has only in-frame clones and lacks some. The sample has around 130,000 clones; over 70% are singletons. Specimen: peripheral blood. The receptors were sampled from a man in his fifties or sixties with active or convalescent COVID-19.

This rearrangement joins TRBV12-3 or TRBV12-4 to TRBJ2-7; unclear D gene. The V end was cut by 6 bases, the J end by 0 bases, with 9 bases between. The CDR3 length is 13 residues. The CDR3 here is CASSQVSSYEQYF. CDR3 DNA: TGTGCCAGCAGCCAGGTGAGCTCCTACGAGCAGTACTTC.

In nucleotides, the CDR3 is TGTGCCAGCAGCCTGTCGGGTCCCTACGAGCAGTACTTC. Translated, it gives CASSLSGPYEQYF. The J gene is TRBJ2-7, the V gene TRBV6-6; no definite D call. V lost 6 bases, J lost 2 bases, and 11 bases lay in between. CDR1 MNHNY and CDR2 SVGAGI come from the germline V gene (reference sequence). CDR3 size: 13 residues.

The rearrangement uses TRBV28 and TRBJ1-4; the match to TRBD1 covers 8 bases. The CDR3 consists of 17 residues. Germline V gives CDR1 MDHEN, CDR2 SYDVKM. V dropped 6 bases and J dropped 5; count of bases not matched to a gene: 14. Here the CDR3 reads CASRSIAAGGRNEKLFF. The CDR3 DNA is TGTGCCAGCAGGTCAATTGCGGCAGGGGGCCGAAATGAAAAACTGTTTTTT.

The chain uses TRBV2 and TRBJ1-2, with 8 positions matching TRBD1. The CDR3 totals 16 residues. Trimming cost V 6 bases and J 1 base; bases outside gene matches: 10. CDR1 and CDR2 from the germline V gene are SNHLY and FYNNEI. The CDR3 spells CASRSALGQDNYGYTF. The CDR3, as DNA: TGTGCCAGCAGATCGGCGCTGGGACAGGATAACTATGGCTACACCTTC.

The J gene is TRBJ2-4, the V gene TRBV28; a weak D match, TRBD2 (5 bases). Germline CDR1 reads MDHEN; CDR2 reads SYDVKM. This CDR3 is built from 15 residues. The V end lost 6 bases, the J end lost 3 bases, and 15 bases lay between the germline ends. CDR3 residues: CASRGLGAGKNIQYF. CDR3 coding DNA: TGTGCCAGCAGAGGTTTGGGTGCGGGCAAAAACATTCAGTACTTC.

The CDR3 bases are TGTGCCAGCAGTCTCCTAGGCAAGGATCAGCCCCAGCATTTT. As protein: CASSLLGKDQPQHF. The chain has TRBV6-5 and TRBJ1-5; D is undetermined. The germline V gene has CDR1 MNHEY and CDR2 SVGAGI. Trimming cost V 5 bases and J 5 bases, with 13 bases left between them. The CDR3 is 14 amino acids.

V gene TRBV13 combines with J gene TRBJ2-3; tentative D call: TRBD2 (6 bases). Germline V gene data show CDR1 as PRHDT and CDR2 as FYEKMQ (reference sequence). The CDR3 is 15 amino acids. Trimming stripped 0 bases from V and 1 base from J, with 8 bases between. The CDR3 coding sequence is TGTGCCAGCAGCTTAGGCGGGAGCGGCACAGATACGCAGTATTTT. This translates into CASSLGGSGTDTQYF.

The V call is TRBV18, the J call TRBJ2-7; 8 bases fit TRBD2. The CDR3 length is 15 residues. Losses at the gene ends were 3 bases for V and 8 bases for J; bases not matched to a gene: 12. Germline V gene lookup returns CDR1 KGHSH and CDR2 LQKENI. This CDR3 is CASSPPGGDHGKQYF. CDR3 in DNA: TGTGCCAGCTCACCCCCGGGGGGGGACCACGGAAAGCAGTACTTC.

This CDR3 is CASSEEAGRTEKLFF. The CDR3, as DNA: TGTGCCAGCAGTGAAGAGGCAGGGCGGACTGAAAAACTGTTTTTT. The V gene is TRBV2, the J gene TRBJ1-4; possible D gene TRBD1, 5 bases. CDR1 and CDR2 from the germline V gene are SNHLY and FYNNEI. The CDR3 contains 15 residues. V lost 1 base to trimming and J lost 7 bases, with 13 bases between them.

The chain uses TRBV28 and TRBJ1-6; no firm D call. V was clipped by 6 bases and J by 7 bases, with 16 bases between them. Looked up from germline, CDR1 is MDHEN and CDR2 is SYDVKM. The CDR3 length is 15 residues. CDR3 loop: CASSLPSGNNSPLHF. The CDR3 bases are TGTGCCAGCAGCCTTCCGTCGGGGAACAATTCACCCCTCCACTTT.

V and J are TRBV18 and TRBJ2-5, with TRBD2 as a possible D gene (6 bases). Per germline, CDR1 KGHSH and CDR2 LQKENI. Trimming removed 2 bases from V and 4 bases from J, with 17 bases in between. The CDR3 contains 16 residues. The CDR3 region is CASSPKPTSTRETQYF. DNA for the CDR3: TGTGCCAGCTCACCAAAGCCGACTAGTACTAGAGAGACCCAGTACTTC.

The chain carries TRBV5-1 and TRBJ2-1; the D gene is possibly TRBD2 (7 bases). CDR1 and CDR2 from the germline V gene are SGHRS and YFSETQ. The length of the CDR3 is 17 residues. Trimming cost V 0 bases and J 10 bases, with 23 bases left between them. CDR3 bases: TGCGCCAGCAGCTTGGCCGGAGGGGGAGGGCACCTTGGGGAGCAGTTCTTC. The encoded protein is CASSLAGGGGHLGEQFF.

The chain employs TRBV28 and TRBJ1-2; the D gene is possibly TRBD1 (6 bases). This CDR3 is built from 14 residues. Deletions cut 6 bases from V and 0 bases from J, with 11 bases between. Germline-derived CDR1 and CDR2 are MDHEN and SYDVKM. The CDR3 protein is CASSFGQSNYGYTF. In DNA, the CDR3 is TGTGCCAGCAGCTTCGGACAGTCTAACTATGGCTACACCTTC.

In this sample, this clone turned up once. This rearrangement joins TRBV5-1 to TRBJ2-7; D gene unclear. The CDR3 covers 14 residues. The V gene's germline CDR1 is SGHRS and CDR2 YFSETQ. The ends were cut back, 0 bases at V and 5 bases at J, with 12 bases in the middle. CDR3 in DNA: TGCGCCAGCAGCTTGGAACAGAGTTACCACGAGCAGTACTTC. It specifies CASSLEQSYHEQYF.